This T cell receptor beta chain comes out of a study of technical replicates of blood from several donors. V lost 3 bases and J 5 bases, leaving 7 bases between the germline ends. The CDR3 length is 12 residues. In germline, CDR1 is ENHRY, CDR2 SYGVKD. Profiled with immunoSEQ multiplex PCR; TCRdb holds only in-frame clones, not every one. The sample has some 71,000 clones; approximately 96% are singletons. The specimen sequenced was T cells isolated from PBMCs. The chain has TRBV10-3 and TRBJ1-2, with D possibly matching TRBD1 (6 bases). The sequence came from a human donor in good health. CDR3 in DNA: TGTGCCATCAGTGATGGACAGTATGGCTACACCTTC. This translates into CAISDGQYGYTF.